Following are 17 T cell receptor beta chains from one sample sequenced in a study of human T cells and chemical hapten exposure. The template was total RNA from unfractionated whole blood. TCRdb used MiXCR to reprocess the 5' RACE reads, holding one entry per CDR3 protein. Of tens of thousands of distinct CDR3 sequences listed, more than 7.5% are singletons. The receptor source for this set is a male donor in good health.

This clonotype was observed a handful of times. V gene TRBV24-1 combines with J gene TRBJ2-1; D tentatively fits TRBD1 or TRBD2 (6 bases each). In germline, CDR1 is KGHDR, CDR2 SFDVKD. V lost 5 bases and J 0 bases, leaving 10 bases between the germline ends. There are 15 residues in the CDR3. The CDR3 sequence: CATSVGGSSYNEQFF. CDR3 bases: TGTGCCACCAGTGTAGGGGGGAGCTCCTACAATGAGCAGTTCTTC.

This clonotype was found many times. The CDR3 nucleotides read TGTGCCAGCAGCCAAGATGGGACAGGGGGCTACAATGAGCAGTTCTTC. Its protein product is CASSQDGTGGYNEQFF. J is TRBJ2-1 and V is TRBV4-2, with TRBD1 matching 11 bases. Germline trimming cut 0 bases from V and 3 bases from J; bases unmatched to any gene: 1. CDR3 length: 16 amino acids. Germline CDR1 LGHNA, CDR2 YNFKEQ.

The CDR3 DNA reads as TGCGCCAGCAGCTTGGCAGGAACGAAGAACTATGGCTACACCTTC. It is translated as CASSLAGTKNYGYTF. The J gene is TRBJ1-2, the V gene TRBV5-1; D not resolved. This CDR3 is 15 amino acids long. V was shortened by 0 bases and J by 2 bases, with 11 bases between the two germline ends. The germline V gene encodes CDR1 SGHRS and CDR2 YFSETQ. The full variable domain, its missing parts supplied by reference TRBV5-1 and TRBJ1-2, is KAGVTQTPRYLIKTRGQQVTLSCSPISGHRSVSWYQQTPGQGLQFLFEYFSETQRNKGNFPGRFSGRQFSNSRSEMNVSTLELGDSALYLCASSLAGTKNYGYTFGSGTRLTVV.

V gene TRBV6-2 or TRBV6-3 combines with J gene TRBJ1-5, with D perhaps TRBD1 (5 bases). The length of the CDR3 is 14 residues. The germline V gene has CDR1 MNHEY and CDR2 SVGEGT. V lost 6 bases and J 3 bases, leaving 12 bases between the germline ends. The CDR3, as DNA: TGTGCCAGCAGCCCAACACAGGACAATCAGCCCCAGCATTTT. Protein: CASSPTQDNQPQHF.

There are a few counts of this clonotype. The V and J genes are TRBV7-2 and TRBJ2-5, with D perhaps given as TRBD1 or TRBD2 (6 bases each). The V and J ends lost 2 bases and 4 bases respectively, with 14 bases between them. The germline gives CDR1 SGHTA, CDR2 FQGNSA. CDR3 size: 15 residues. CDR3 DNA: TGTGCCAGCAGCTTACCCGGGGGCGGTTCAGAGACCCAGTACTTC. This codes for CASSLPGGGSETQYF.

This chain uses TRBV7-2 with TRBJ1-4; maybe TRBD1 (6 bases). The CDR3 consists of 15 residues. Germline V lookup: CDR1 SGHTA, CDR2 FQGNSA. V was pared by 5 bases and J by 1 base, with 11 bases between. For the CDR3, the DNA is TGTGCCAGCAGCCAACAGGGAATAACTAATGAAAAACTGTTTTTT. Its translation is CASSQQGITNEKLFF.

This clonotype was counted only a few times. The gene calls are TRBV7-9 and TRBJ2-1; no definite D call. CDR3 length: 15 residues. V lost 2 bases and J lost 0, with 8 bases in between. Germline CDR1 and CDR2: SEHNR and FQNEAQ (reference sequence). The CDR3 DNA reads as TGTGCCAGCAGCTTACCTACGCGCTCCTACAATGAGCAGTTCTTC. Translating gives CASSLPTRSYNEQFF. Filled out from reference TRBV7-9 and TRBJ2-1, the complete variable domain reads DTGVSQNPRHKITKRGQNVTFRCDPISEHNRLYWYRQTLGQGPEFLTYFQNEAQLEKSRLLSDRFSAERPKGSFSTLEIQRTEQGDSAMYLCASSLPTRSYNEQFFGPGTRLTVL.

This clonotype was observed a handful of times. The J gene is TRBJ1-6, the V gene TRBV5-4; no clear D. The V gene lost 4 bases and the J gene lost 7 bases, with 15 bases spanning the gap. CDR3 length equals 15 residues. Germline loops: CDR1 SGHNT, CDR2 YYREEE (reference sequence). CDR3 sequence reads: CASSGPTDPNSPLHF. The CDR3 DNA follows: TGTGCCAGCAGCGGACCTACAGACCCCAATTCACCCCTCCACTTT.

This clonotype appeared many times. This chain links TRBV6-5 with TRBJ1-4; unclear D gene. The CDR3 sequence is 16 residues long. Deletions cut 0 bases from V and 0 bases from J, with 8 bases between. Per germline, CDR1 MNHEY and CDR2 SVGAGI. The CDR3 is CASSYSIGSTNEKLFF. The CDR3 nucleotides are TGTGCCAGCAGTTACTCGATAGGATCAACTAATGAAAAACTGTTTTTT.

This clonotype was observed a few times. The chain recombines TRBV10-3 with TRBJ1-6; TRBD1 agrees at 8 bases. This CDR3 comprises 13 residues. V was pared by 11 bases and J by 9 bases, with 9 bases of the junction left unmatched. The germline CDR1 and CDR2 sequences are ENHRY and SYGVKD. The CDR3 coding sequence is TGTGCCTTTGGACAGGGAAAGTCTTCACCCCTCCACTTT. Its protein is CAFGQGKSSPLHF.

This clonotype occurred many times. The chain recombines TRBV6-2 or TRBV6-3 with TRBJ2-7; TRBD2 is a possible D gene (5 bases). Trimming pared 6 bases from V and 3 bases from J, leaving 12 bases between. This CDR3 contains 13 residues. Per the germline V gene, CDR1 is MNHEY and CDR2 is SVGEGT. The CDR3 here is CASRRAAIYEQYF. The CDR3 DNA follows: TGTGCCAGCAGGAGGGCAGCCATCTACGAGCAGTACTTC.

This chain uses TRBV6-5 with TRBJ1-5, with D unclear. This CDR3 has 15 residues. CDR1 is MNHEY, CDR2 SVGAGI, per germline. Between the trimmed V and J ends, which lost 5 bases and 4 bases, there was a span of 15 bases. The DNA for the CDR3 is TGTGCCAGCAGTCCATTTGAAGGGATGAATCAGCCCCAGCATTTT. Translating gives CASSPFEGMNQPQHF.

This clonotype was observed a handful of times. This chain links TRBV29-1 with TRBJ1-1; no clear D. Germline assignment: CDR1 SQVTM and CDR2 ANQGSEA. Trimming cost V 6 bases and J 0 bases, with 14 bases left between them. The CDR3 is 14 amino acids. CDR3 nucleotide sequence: TGCAGCGTAAGGACCCAAGGCATGAACACTGAAGCTTTCTTT. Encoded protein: CSVRTQGMNTEAFF.

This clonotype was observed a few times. The CDR3 DNA is TGCGCCAGCAGCCTGACACCGACAGGGGGAATTAGTTCACCCCTCCACTTT. Encoded protein: CASSLTPTGGISSPLHF. The chain recombines TRBV5-1 with TRBJ1-6, with 9 bases identical to TRBD1. J gave up 9 bases and V 4 bases, and 14 bases lay outside the gene matches. The CDR3 extends over 17 amino acids. CDR1 is SGHRS, CDR2 YFSETQ, per germline.

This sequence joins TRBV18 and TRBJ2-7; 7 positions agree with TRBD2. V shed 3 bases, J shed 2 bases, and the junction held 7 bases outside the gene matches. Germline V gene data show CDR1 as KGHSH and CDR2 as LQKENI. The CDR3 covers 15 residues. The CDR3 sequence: CASSPAGEATYEQYF. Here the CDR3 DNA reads TGTGCCAGCTCACCGGCGGGGGAGGCCACCTACGAGCAGTACTTC.

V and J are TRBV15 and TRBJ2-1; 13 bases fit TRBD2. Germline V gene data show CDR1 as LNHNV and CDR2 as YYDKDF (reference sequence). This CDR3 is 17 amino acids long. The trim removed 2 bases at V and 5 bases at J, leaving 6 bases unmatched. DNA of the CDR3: TGTGCCACCAGCAGATCCAGGACTAGCGGGAGAAACAATGAGCAGTTCTTC. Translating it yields CATSRSRTSGRNNEQFF.

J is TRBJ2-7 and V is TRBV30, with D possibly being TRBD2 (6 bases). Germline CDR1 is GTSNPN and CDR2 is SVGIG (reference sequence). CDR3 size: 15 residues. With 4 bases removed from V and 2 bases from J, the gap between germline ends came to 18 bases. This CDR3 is CAWIGPGRETYEQYF. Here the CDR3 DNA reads TGTGCCTGGATTGGCCCCGGGCGGGAAACCTACGAGCAGTACTTC.